This T cell receptor beta chain was sequenced for a study of T cell changes during pregnancy in multiple sclerosis. Germline V gene lookup returns CDR1 WNHNN and CDR2 SYGVQD (reference sequence). The V end was cut by 2 bases, the J end by 8 bases, with 12 bases between. CDR3 length: 13 residues. Measured with immunoSEQ multiplex PCR; TCRdb has only the in-frame clones, and not every one. Of tens of thousands of clones listed, about nine tenths are singletons. The source material was CD4+ T cells from peripheral blood mononuclear cells, sampled in the second trimester of pregnancy. This receptor was obtained from a female donor with multiple sclerosis, enrolled in a pregnancy study. V is TRBV10-1 and J is TRBJ1-2; D perhaps matches TRBD1 (5 bases). The CDR3 DNA reads TGCGCCAGCAGTGAGAAGCCGGGGGACGGCTACACCTTC. Translation gives CASSEKPGDGYTF.